These T cell receptor beta chains were read from a single sample in a study of blood T cell repertoires in COVID-19. Sequenced by immunoSEQ multiplex PCR; TCRdb stores in-frame clones only, minus some. Of more than 200,000 clones detected, about 89% appear once; the ten largest clones hold under 5%. The material sequenced was PBMCs or T cells enriched from blood (not recorded which). These receptors were taken from a woman aged 30 to 39 who had recovered from COVID-19. CDR3s include the opening cysteine and the closing phenylalanine or tryptophan. The order of the fields is CDR3 protein, J gene, V gene.

cdr3_aa: CASSTNRGAFF; j_call: TRBJ1-1; v_call: TRBV6-5
cdr3_aa: CASSLQGARTEAFF; j_call: TRBJ1-1; v_call: TRBV7-9
cdr3_aa: CASSLFGGTNEKLFF; j_call: TRBJ1-4; v_call: TRBV27
cdr3_aa: CASSLTADGYTF; j_call: TRBJ1-2; v_call: TRBV28
cdr3_aa: CASSPSGPDQPQHF; j_call: TRBJ1-5; v_call: TRBV18
cdr3_aa: CASNGQGVDGYTF; j_call: TRBJ1-2; v_call: TRBV5-4
cdr3_aa: CASSDAGLAGGSSYEQYF; j_call: TRBJ2-7; v_call: TRBV6-1
cdr3_aa: CASSLKQPPNTEAFF; j_call: TRBJ1-1; v_call: TRBV5-4
cdr3_aa: CASSYARGGYGTETQYF; j_call: TRBJ2-5; v_call: TRBV6-2/TRBV6-3
cdr3_aa: CASSQDIGANTGELFF; j_call: TRBJ2-2; v_call: TRBV4-3
cdr3_aa: CASSITGARGNQPQHF; j_call: TRBJ1-5; v_call: TRBV19
cdr3_aa: CASSIDRASNQPQHF; j_call: TRBJ1-5; v_call: TRBV19
cdr3_aa: CASSLRTGYNEKLFF; j_call: TRBJ1-4; v_call: TRBV7-2
cdr3_aa: CASSQGSEAFF; j_call: TRBJ1-1; v_call: TRBV6-2/TRBV6-3
cdr3_aa: CASSPTWAGNHYEQYF; j_call: TRBJ2-7; v_call: TRBV27
cdr3_aa: CASRGVADRGPDTQYF; j_call: TRBJ2-3; v_call: TRBV25-1
cdr3_aa: CASSFSRSNQPQHF; j_call: TRBJ1-5; v_call: TRBV7-2